The 32 T cell receptor beta chains below were found in one sample sequenced in a study of PD-L1 blockade in urothelial cancer. Assay: immunoSEQ multiplex PCR; the TCRdb copy retains only in-frame clones and omits some. The sample includes more than 55,000 clones, roughly 86% of them seen just once. This material consisted of PBMCs, taken around atezolizumab (anti-PD-L1) treatment. Every receptor here comes from a man aged 50-60 years with urothelial cancer.

The CDR3 sequence is CASSATNRPDTQYF. CDR3 sequence (DNA): TGTGCCAGCAGCGCCACTAATAGGCCAGATACGCAGTATTTT. The chain joins TRBV5-4 to TRBJ2-3, with D uncertain. In germline, CDR1 is SGHNT, CDR2 YYREEE (reference sequence). The CDR3 covers 14 residues. Trimming took 4 bases from V and 4 from J, leaving 13 bases between them.

This clone was counted between two and nine times. The gene calls are TRBV28 and TRBJ2-7; 7 bases line up with TRBD1. CDR1 is MDHEN and CDR2 is SYDVKM in the germline V gene. The CDR3 length is 14 residues. The junction had 6 bases not matched to a gene; V was cut back by 6 bases and J by 1 base. CDR3 protein: CASRYPTGSYEQYF. The CDR3 region has the DNA TGTGCCAGCAGATACCCGACAGGGTCCTACGAGCAGTACTTC.

V and J are TRBV7-3 and TRBJ2-3; no firm D call. Germline-derived CDR1 and CDR2 are SGHTA and FQGTGA. Trimming took 4 bases from V and 6 from J, leaving 8 bases between them. This CDR3 region has 12 residues. CDR3 bases: TGTGCCAGCAGCTCCCTCCTGGATACGCAGTATTTT. Its protein product is CASSSLLDTQYF.

The CDR3 coding sequence is TGTGCCAGCAGCTTAAATTCAGGGGGCCCTGAAGCTTTCTTT. It is translated as CASSLNSGGPEAFF. The rearrangement joins TRBV7-8 to TRBJ1-1; 8 bases are shared with TRBD1. V shed 2 bases and J 6 bases; nucleotides not matched to a gene: 5. This CDR3 has 14 amino acids. Germline V gene sequence: CDR1 SGHVS, CDR2 FQNEAQ.

The chain carries TRBV23-1 and TRBJ1-4; D ambiguous. TRBV23-1 is an ORF, with its function uncertain. The CDR3 length is 20 residues. V was clipped by 2 bases and J by 3 bases, with 25 bases between them. The DNA for the CDR3 is TGCGCCAGCAGTCAACCCAACGACCGACACACCTTGCAACCTAATGAAAAACTGTTTTTT. It specifies CASSQPNDRHTLQPNEKLFF.

The chain couples TRBV19 to TRBJ2-7; the match to TRBD2 covers 14 bases. CDR3 size: 20 residues. Germline CDR1 reads LNHDA; CDR2 reads SQIVND (reference sequence). Trimming at V came to 4 bases and at J to 2 bases, leaving 16 bases not matched to a gene. CDR3 in amino acids: CASSTRAPGLAGGPPYEQYF. The CDR3 coding sequence is TGTGCCAGTAGTACCCGTGCCCCAGGACTAGCGGGAGGCCCTCCCTACGAGCAGTACTTC.

This chain uses TRBV28 with TRBJ2-7; TRBD2 matches at 8 bases. The V segment lost 3 bases and the J segment 2 bases; nucleotides outside the gene matches: 6. Germline assignment: CDR1 MDHEN and CDR2 SYDVKM. This CDR3 has 15 residues. Here the CDR3 reads CASSLSASGPYEQYF. CDR3 nucleotides: TGTGCCAGCAGTTTGTCCGCTAGCGGGCCCTACGAGCAGTACTTC.

CDR3 sequence reads: CASSLQAGGPDTQYF. The CDR3 coding sequence is TGCGCCAGCAGCTTGCAAGCGGGAGGCCCCGATACGCAGTATTTT. J is TRBJ2-3 and V is TRBV5-1, with TRBD2 matching over 9 bases. CDR3 length: 15 amino acids. Germline assignment: CDR1 SGHRS and CDR2 YFSETQ. Unmatched junction bases numbered 6, after V lost 1 base and J lost 6 bases.

The V gene is TRBV18, the J gene TRBJ2-6, with D possibly TRBD1 on 5 matching bases. CDR1 is KGHSH and CDR2 is LQKENI in the germline V gene. Trimming took off 4 bases at V and 0 bases at J, with 10 bases between the two ends. The CDR3 extends over 16 amino acids. The CDR3 DNA sequence: TGTGCCAGCTCACTCGACAGTAGCTCTGGGGCCAACGTCCTGACTTTC. Protein sequence: CASSLDSSSGANVLTF.

This chain uses TRBV30 with TRBJ2-5; TRBD1 aligns across 8 bases. The CDR3 spans 14 residues. V lost 6 bases and J lost 4; bases outside the gene matches: 10. The V gene's germline CDR1 is GTSNPN and CDR2 SVGIG (reference sequence). The CDR3 DNA sequence: TGTGCCTGCCGGCAGGGGGCGCGGATAGAGACCCAGTACTTC. This gives the protein CACRQGARIETQYF.

V gene TRBV19 combines with J gene TRBJ2-2; 8 bases match TRBD1. The CDR3 has 13 amino acids. V trimming: 8 bases; J trimming: 7 bases; junction bases outside the gene matches: 6. CDR1 is LNHDA and CDR2 is SQIVND in the germline V gene (reference sequence). The CDR3 loop reads CASGDRRYGELFF. CDR3 DNA sequence: TGTGCCAGTGGGGACAGGCGATACGGGGAGCTGTTTTTT.

The V gene is TRBV30, the J gene TRBJ1-2; D remains ambiguous. The germline V and J ends were trimmed by 0 bases and 5 bases, with 7 bases remaining between them. The CDR3 spans 12 residues. Germline V gene sequence: CDR1 GTSNPN, CDR2 SVGIG (reference sequence). The CDR3 DNA sequence: TGTGCCTGGAGTGTTTACTCTTATGGCTACACCTTC. Amino acids: CAWSVYSYGYTF. The full variable domain, rest sourced from reference TRBV30 and TRBJ1-2, is SQTIHQWPATLVQPVGSPLSLECTVEGTSNPNLYWYRQAAGRGLQLLFYSVGIGQISSEVPQNLSASRPQDRQFILSSKKLLLSDSGFYLCAWSVYSYGYTFGSGTRLTVV.

V gene TRBV19 combines with J gene TRBJ2-2; 10 bases are a match to TRBD1. The CDR3 totals 16 residues. With 6 bases clipped from V and 5 bases from J, the junction kept 9 bases outside the gene matches. Per germline, CDR1 LNHDA and CDR2 SQIVND (reference sequence). The CDR3 DNA is TGTGCCAGTAGCACGCAGGCGGGACAGGGGACCGGGGAGCTGTTTTTT. The encoded protein is CASSTQAGQGTGELFF.

The chain couples TRBV18 to TRBJ1-6; D gene ambiguous. The CDR3 is 14 amino acids. V was pared by 3 bases and J by 9 bases, with 12 bases between. CDR1 KGHSH and CDR2 LQKENI come from the germline V gene. The CDR3 bases are TGTGCCAGCTCACCTTCGGACGGGAGTTCACCCCTCCACTTT. Translating gives CASSPSDGSSPLHF.

The V call is TRBV16, the J call TRBJ2-3, with 9 nucleotides matching TRBD2. From germline, CDR1 is KGHSY and CDR2 FQNENV. The ends lost 0 bases at V and 2 bases at J; junction bases unmatched: 6. The CDR3 loop spans 17 amino acids. Here the CDR3 DNA reads TGTGCCAGCAGCCAATCGGTTAGCGGGAGTCTCACAGATACGCAGTATTTT. This gives the protein CASSQSVSGSLTDTQYF.

As DNA, the CDR3 is TGTGCCAGCCGGGGGATCCCGGCAGTCTCCTCACCCCTCCACTTT. This gives the protein CASRGIPAVSSPLHF. V is TRBV25-1 and J is TRBJ1-6, with a weak D call TRBD1 (5 bases). CDR1 is MGHDK and CDR2 is SYGVNS in the germline V gene. Deletions cut 8 bases from V and 10 bases from J, with 21 bases between. This CDR3 comprises 15 residues.

The chain employs TRBV6-5 and TRBJ1-2, with a weak D call TRBD1 (6 bases). Germline V gene lookup returns CDR1 MNHEY and CDR2 SVGAGI. V lost 0 bases to trimming and J lost 7 bases, with 12 bases between them. This CDR3 has 14 residues. CDR3 region: CASSYSHRVSGYTF. CDR3 nucleotides: TGTGCCAGCAGTTACTCTCACAGGGTTTCTGGCTACACCTTC.

The gene calls are TRBV6-1 and TRBJ2-2, with D maybe TRBD1 (6 bases). The CDR3 contains 14 residues. The ends were cut back, 7 bases at V and 2 bases at J, with 11 bases in the middle. CDR1 is MNHNS, CDR2 SASEGT, per germline. For the CDR3, the DNA is TGTGCCAGCAAAGGGGACATAAACACCGGGGAGCTGTTTTTT. Residues: CASKGDINTGELFF.

This chain's CDR3 is CASSQIGTLNTEAFF. The CDR3 nucleotides read TGTGCCAGCAGCCAGATAGGGACACTGAACACTGAAGCTTTCTTT. The genes are TRBV4-2 and TRBJ1-1, with a possible D match to TRBD1 (6 bases). Trimming removed 3 bases at V and 0 bases at J, with 11 bases between. This CDR3 is built from 15 residues. Germline V CDR1 and CDR2: LGHNA, YNFKEQ.

The J gene is TRBJ2-2, the V gene TRBV7-8; D gene ambiguous. The CDR3 length is 13 residues. Germline V CDR1 and CDR2: SGHVS, FQNEAQ. The V and J ends lost 5 bases and 7 bases respectively, with 11 bases between them. CDR3 residues: CASSPSLDGELFF. CDR3 sequence (DNA): TGTGCCAGCAGCCCCAGTCTTGACGGGGAGCTGTTTTTT. The variable domain in full, with the rest retrieved from reference TRBV7-8 and TRBJ2-2, is GAGVSQSPRYKVAKRGQDVALRCDPISGHVSLFWYQQALGQGPEFLTYFQNEAQLDKSGLPSDRFFAERPEGSVSTLKIQRTQQEDSAVYLCASSPSLDGELFFGEGSRLTVL.

This clone was picked up one time. The CDR3 loop is CASRGTKQETQYF. DNA for the CDR3: TGTGCCAGCAGAGGGACAAAACAAGAGACCCAGTACTTC. This chain uses TRBV5-5 with TRBJ2-5; the D gene is possibly TRBD1 (6 bases). The CDR3 loop spans 13 amino acids. Germline CDR1 reads SGHKS; CDR2 reads YYEKEE (reference sequence). V lost 5 bases and J lost 2, with 10 bases in between.

The chain carries TRBV7-9 and TRBJ1-4; D gene ambiguous. V was clipped by 0 bases and J by 7 bases, with 12 bases between them. CDR1 and CDR2 (germline): SEHNR, FQNEAQ (reference sequence). The CDR3 length is 15 residues. The CDR3 coding sequence is TGTGCCAGCAGCTTAGCGAACAGCTTTTCTGAAAAACTGTTTTTT. It yields the protein CASSLANSFSEKLFF.

This chain uses TRBV7-8 with TRBJ2-3, with D possibly TRBD2 on 6 matching bases. CDR1 and CDR2 from the germline V gene are SGHVS and FQNEAQ. The V and J ends lost 7 bases and 1 base respectively, with 15 bases between them. This CDR3 is built from 15 residues. CDR3 sequence (DNA): TGTGCCAGCACCAAGTCGAGCGGGCGCACAGATACGCAGTATTTT. This encodes CASTKSSGRTDTQYF.

This clone was seen a handful of times. This chain joins TRBV6-5 and TRBJ1-4; maybe TRBD1 (6 bases). Germline V CDR1 and CDR2: MNHEY, SVGAGI. The length of the CDR3 is 16 residues. V gave up 2 bases and J gave up 5 bases, with 15 bases separating them. CDR3 nucleotides: TGTGCCAGCAGTTACGAATTGGGGGCGAGAAATGAAAAACTGTTTTTT. It is translated as CASSYELGARNEKLFF.

The chain is built from TRBV27 and TRBJ1-5; 9 bases match TRBD1. This CDR3 spans 15 amino acids. The germline gives CDR1 MNHEY, CDR2 SMNVEV (reference sequence). The J segment lost 0 bases and the V segment lost 7 bases, leaving 4 bases of the junction unmatched. This CDR3 is CASIPGQGSNQPQHF. The DNA for the CDR3 is TGTGCCAGCATTCCGGGACAGGGTAGCAATCAGCCCCAGCATTTT.

The V call is TRBV28, the J call TRBJ2-2, with 10 bases identical to TRBD2. V shed 8 bases, J shed 7 bases, and the junction held 13 bases outside the gene matches. This CDR3 is 16 amino acids long. Germline CDR1 MDHEN, CDR2 SYDVKM. The CDR3 spells CASGSRAGGPIGELFF. The CDR3 DNA reads TGTGCCAGCGGATCAAGAGCGGGAGGGCCTATCGGGGAGCTGTTTTTT.

The rearrangement joins TRBV27 to TRBJ2-7, with TRBD1 matching 7 bases. The J segment lost 0 bases and the V segment lost 6 bases, leaving 8 bases of the junction unmatched. Germline V gene lookup returns CDR1 MNHEY and CDR2 SMNVEV (reference sequence). The CDR3 covers 15 residues. The CDR3 sequence is CASSRTGGLSYEQYF. In DNA, the CDR3 is TGTGCCAGCAGCCGGACAGGCGGCCTCTCCTACGAGCAGTACTTC.

The chain links TRBV11-2 to TRBJ2-5, with D uncertain. In germline, CDR1 is SGHAT, CDR2 FQNNGV. V was pared by 5 bases and J by 5 bases, with 12 bases between. The CDR3 is 13 amino acids. The CDR3 bases are TGTGCCAGCAGCCTCCTAAGCTGGGAGACCCAGTACTTC. Encoded protein: CASSLLSWETQYF.

The chain uses TRBV7-2 and TRBJ2-1, with D perhaps TRBD1 (5 bases). CDR3 size: 14 residues. Germline-derived CDR1 and CDR2 are SGHTA and FQGNSA. The germline V and J ends were trimmed by 5 bases and 6 bases, with 14 bases remaining between them. Here the CDR3 reads CASSPQARFNEQFF. The CDR3 nucleotides are TGTGCCAGCAGCCCACAGGCTAGATTCAATGAGCAGTTCTTC.

V and J are TRBV9 and TRBJ2-2; the match to TRBD2 covers 8 bases. The germline CDR1 and CDR2 sequences are SGDLS and YYNGEE. The J segment lost 1 base and the V segment lost 0 bases, leaving 8 bases of the junction unmatched. The CDR3 covers 18 residues. This chain's CDR3 is CASSVAPAGAMNTGELFF. Written as DNA, the CDR3 is TGTGCCAGCAGCGTAGCTCCAGCGGGAGCTATGAACACCGGGGAGCTGTTTTTT. The whole variable domain, filled in from reference TRBV9 and TRBJ2-2, reads DSGVTQTPKHLITATGQRVTLRCSPRSGDLSVYWYQQSLDQGLQFLIQYYNGEERAKGNILERFSAQQFPDLHSELNLSSLELGDSALYFCASSVAPAGAMNTGELFFGEGSRLTVL.

The chain has TRBV27 and TRBJ2-2; 8 nucleotides agree with TRBD2. The V gene end was trimmed by 2 bases and the J gene end by 5 bases; junction bases not matched to a gene: 4. In germline, CDR1 is MNHEY, CDR2 SMNVEV (reference sequence). This CDR3 spans 15 amino acids. CDR3 sequence (DNA): TGTGCCAGCAGTTTAATACGGGAGGGAACCGGGGAGCTGTTTTTT. Amino acids: CASSLIREGTGELFF.

The genes are TRBV6-5 and TRBJ2-7, with a weak D call TRBD2 (6 bases). Trimming stripped 2 bases from V and 12 bases from J, with 11 bases between. The CDR3 is 11 residues long. CDR1 is MNHEY, CDR2 SVGAGI, per germline. The CDR3 DNA is TGTGCCAGCAGTTACGGAAGGGACTCGTACTTC. Translation gives CASSYGRDSYF.